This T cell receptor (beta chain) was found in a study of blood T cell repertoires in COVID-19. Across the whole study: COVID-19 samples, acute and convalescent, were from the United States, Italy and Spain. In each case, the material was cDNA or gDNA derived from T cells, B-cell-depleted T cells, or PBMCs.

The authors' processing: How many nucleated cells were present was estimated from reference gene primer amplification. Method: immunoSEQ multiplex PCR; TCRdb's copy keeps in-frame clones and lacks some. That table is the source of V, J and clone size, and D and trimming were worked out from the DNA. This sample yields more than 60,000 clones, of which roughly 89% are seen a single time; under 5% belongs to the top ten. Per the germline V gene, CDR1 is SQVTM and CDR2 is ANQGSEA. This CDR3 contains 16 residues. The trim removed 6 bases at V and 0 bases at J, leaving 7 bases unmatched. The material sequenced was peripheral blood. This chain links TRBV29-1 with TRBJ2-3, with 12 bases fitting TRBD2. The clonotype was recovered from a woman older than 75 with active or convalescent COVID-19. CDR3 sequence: CSVQGLAGSSTDTQYF. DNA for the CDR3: TGCAGCGTCCAAGGACTAGCGGGGTCTAGCACAGATACGCAGTATTTT.